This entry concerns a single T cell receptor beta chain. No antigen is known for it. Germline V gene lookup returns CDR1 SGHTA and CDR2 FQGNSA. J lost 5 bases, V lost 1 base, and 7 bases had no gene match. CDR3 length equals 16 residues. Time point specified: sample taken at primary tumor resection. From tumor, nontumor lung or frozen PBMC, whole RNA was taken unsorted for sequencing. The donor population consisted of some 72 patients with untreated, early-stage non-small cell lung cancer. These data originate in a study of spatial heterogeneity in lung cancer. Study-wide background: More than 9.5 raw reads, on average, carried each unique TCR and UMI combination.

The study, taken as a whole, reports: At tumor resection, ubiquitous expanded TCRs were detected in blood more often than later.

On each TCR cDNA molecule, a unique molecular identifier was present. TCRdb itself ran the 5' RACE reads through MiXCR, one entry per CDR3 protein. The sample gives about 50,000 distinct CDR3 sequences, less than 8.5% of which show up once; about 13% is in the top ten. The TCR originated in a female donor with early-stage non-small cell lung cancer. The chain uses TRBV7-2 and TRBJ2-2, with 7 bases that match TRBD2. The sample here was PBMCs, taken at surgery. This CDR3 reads CASSLGHGGITGELFF. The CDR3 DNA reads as TGTGCCAGCAGCTTAGGACACGGGGGGATTACCGGGGAGCTGTTTTTT.